The present T cell receptor beta chain was sequenced within a study of control samples from healthy donors and cancer patients. Libraries were prepared by immunoSEQ multiplex PCR; TCRdb keeps only in-frame clonotypes and omits some of them. The table records about 140,000 clones, around 90% of them present only once. Germline values: CDR1 MNHEY, CDR2 SMNVEV (reference sequence). The CDR3 extends over 15 amino acids. Trimming at V came to 1 base and at J to 3 bases, leaving 5 bases not matched to a gene. The chain links TRBV27 to TRBJ1-1, with TRBD1 identical over 7 bases. The source material was blood. The sequence was obtained from a young man in good health. The CDR3 region has the DNA TGTGCCAGCAGTTTATGGGCAGGGGGGGACACTGAAGCTTTCTTT. This codes for CASSLWAGGDTEAFF.